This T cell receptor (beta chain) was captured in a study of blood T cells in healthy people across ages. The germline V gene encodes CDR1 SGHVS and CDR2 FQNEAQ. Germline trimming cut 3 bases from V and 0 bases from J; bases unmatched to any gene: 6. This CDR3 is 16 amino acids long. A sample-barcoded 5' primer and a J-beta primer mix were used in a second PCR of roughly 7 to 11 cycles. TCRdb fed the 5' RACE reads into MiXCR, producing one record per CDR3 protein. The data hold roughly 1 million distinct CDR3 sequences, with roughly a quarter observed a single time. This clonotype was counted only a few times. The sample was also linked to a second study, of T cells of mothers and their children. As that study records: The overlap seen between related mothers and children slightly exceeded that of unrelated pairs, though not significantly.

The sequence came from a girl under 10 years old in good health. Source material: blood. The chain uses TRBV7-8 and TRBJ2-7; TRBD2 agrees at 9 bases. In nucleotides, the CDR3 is TGTGCCAGCAGCTTCTTCCTTAGCGGGGGCTCCTACGAGCAGTACTTC. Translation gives CASSFFLSGGSYEQYF.